The clone carrying this T cell receptor (beta chain) was observed a handful of times. The target antigen is unknown. This record comes from a study of cytomegalovirus exposure and HLA in healthy donors. Study-wide background: HLA-typed donors were the source of around 87 million unique TCRs, which an early data release held. Study-level findings and limits: In vitro data verified three CMV-associated chains as specific for CMV antigens. In a later analysis, parvovirus B19, influenza, CMV and Epstein-Barr virus appeared linked to several top co-occurrence clusters. Most TCRs appeared rarely, but some public TCRs recurred in many donors.

There are 17 residues in the CDR3. With V trimmed by 3 bases and J by 4 bases, 14 bases remained unmatched. Germline V lookup: CDR1 SQVTM, CDR2 ANQGSEA. The PCR contained 60 Vbeta and 13 Jbeta primers. Produced via immunoSEQ multiplex PCR; TCRdb's table is partial and in-frame only. The table shows tens of thousands of clones, with around 66% occurring only once. This sequence was found in a man aged 60 to 69 in good health and CMV-seropositive. The chain links TRBV29-1 to TRBJ2-4; 8 bases fit TRBD1. Material for sequencing was PBMCs. The CDR3 loop reads CSVEGPQGAGKKNIQYF. The CDR3 DNA reads TGCAGCGTTGAGGGACCCCAGGGGGCCGGGAAAAAAAACATTCAGTACTTC.